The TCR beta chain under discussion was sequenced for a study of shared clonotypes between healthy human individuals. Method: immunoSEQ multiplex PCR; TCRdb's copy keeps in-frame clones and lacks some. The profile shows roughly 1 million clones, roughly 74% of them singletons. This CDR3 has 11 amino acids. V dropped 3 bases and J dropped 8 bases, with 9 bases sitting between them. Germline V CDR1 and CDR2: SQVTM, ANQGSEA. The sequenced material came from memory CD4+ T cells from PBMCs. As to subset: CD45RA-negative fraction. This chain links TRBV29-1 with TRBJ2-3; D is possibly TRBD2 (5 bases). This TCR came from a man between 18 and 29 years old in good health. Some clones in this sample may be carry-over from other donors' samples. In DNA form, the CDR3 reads TGCAGCGTTGACCGCGGAGGTACGCAGTATTTT. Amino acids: CSVDRGGTQYF.